Each of the 16 T cell receptor beta chains below was sequenced from the same sample in a study of blood T cell repertoires in COVID-19. Method: immunoSEQ multiplex PCR; TCRdb's copy keeps in-frame clones and lacks some. The table shows under 55,000 clones, with more than 90% occurring only once. The material sequenced was peripheral blood. The receptors come from a human donor in a cohort sampled during active COVID-19.

This chain connects TRBV19 to TRBJ1-1, with D possibly matching TRBD1 (6 bases). Germline V gene lookup returns CDR1 LNHDA and CDR2 SQIVND (reference sequence). CDR3 length: 17 amino acids. Trimming pared 6 bases from V and 1 base from J, leaving 21 bases between. The CDR3 DNA follows: TGTGCCAGTAGGAACCTACAGGGAACGACGGGGAACACTGAAGCTTTCTTT. This codes for CASRNLQGTTGNTEAFF.

The chain carries TRBV2 and TRBJ1-5, with 11 bases fitting TRBD1. The CDR3 runs 17 residues. J was trimmed by 1 base and V by 6 bases; bases with no gene match: 8. CDR1 is SNHLY, CDR2 FYNNEI, per germline. The CDR3 bases are TGTGCCAGCAGCGTAACGGGACAGGGGGTAAGCAATCAGCCCCAGCATTTT. Residues: CASSVTGQGVSNQPQHF.

This clone has only one observation. The rearrangement joins TRBV6-1 to TRBJ1-2; 8 nucleotides match TRBD1. Per the germline V gene, CDR1 is MNHNS and CDR2 is SASEGT. The ends lost 4 bases at V and 4 bases at J; junction bases unmatched: 11. The CDR3 runs 16 residues. CDR3 nucleotides: TGTGCCAGCAGTGGTCCCCGGGACAGGACTGCCTATGGCTACACCTTC. Its translation is CASSGPRDRTAYGYTF.

The J gene is TRBJ1-6, the V gene TRBV25-1; TRBD1 is a possible D gene (6 bases). The germline gives CDR1 MGHDK, CDR2 SYGVNS. CDR3 length: 16 residues. Trimming removed 4 bases at V and 10 bases at J, with 20 bases between. The CDR3 loop is CASSAGGRFGGSPLHF. The CDR3 DNA sequence: TGTGCCAGCAGTGCGGGGGGCCGGTTTGGGGGGTCACCCCTCCACTTT.

The rearrangement links TRBV5-4 to TRBJ1-6; 12 bases are a match to TRBD1. V lost 4 bases, J lost 9 bases, and 5 bases stayed unmatched. The CDR3 is 15 residues long. From germline, CDR1 is SGHNT and CDR2 YYREEE (reference sequence). CDR3 sequence: CASSPGTGGLSPLHF. Written as DNA, the CDR3 is TGTGCCAGCAGCCCCGGGACAGGGGGCCTTTCACCCCTCCACTTT.

CDR3 nucleotide sequence: TGTGCCAGCAGCTTGGACAGGGCCCTCAAACCTCAGGGCTACACCTTC. Its translation is CASSLDRALKPQGYTF. The V call is TRBV7-9, the J call TRBJ1-2, with TRBD1 matching over 8 bases. Per the germline V gene, CDR1 is SEHNR and CDR2 is FQNEAQ (reference sequence). This CDR3 contains 16 residues. The V segment lost 3 bases and the J segment 8 bases; nucleotides outside the gene matches: 14.

This chain connects TRBV4-1 to TRBJ2-1; 15 bases align to TRBD2. J was trimmed by 3 bases and V by 1 base; bases with no gene match: 4. The CDR3 spans 18 residues. CDR1 and CDR2 from the germline V gene are MGHRA and YSYEKL. CDR3 region: CASSQGTSGRAGYNEQFF. CDR3 coding DNA: TGCGCCAGCAGCCAAGGGACTAGCGGGAGGGCCGGCTACAATGAGCAGTTCTTC.

The chain has TRBV5-1 and TRBJ2-3, with 15 bases matching TRBD2. J lost 5 bases, V lost 4 bases, and 5 bases had no gene match. Per the germline V gene, CDR1 is SGHRS and CDR2 is YFSETQ. This CDR3 region has 16 residues. CDR3 DNA: TGCGCCAGCAGCCAAGGACTAGCGGGAGGGAAAGATACGCAGTATTTT. Protein sequence: CASSQGLAGGKDTQYF.

This chain uses TRBV15 with TRBJ2-1, with D possibly TRBD1 on 5 matching bases. Germline V gene lookup returns CDR1 LNHNV and CDR2 YYDKDF (reference sequence). The CDR3 has 16 residues. Trimming pared 5 bases from V and 0 bases from J, leaving 14 bases between. CDR3 region: CATSGLDTSSYNEQFF. The DNA of the CDR3 is TGTGCCACCAGCGGTTTGGACACGAGCTCCTACAATGAGCAGTTCTTC.

The V call is TRBV5-1, the J call TRBJ2-5, with 8 bases identical to TRBD2. The germline CDR1 and CDR2 sequences are SGHRS and YFSETQ. This CDR3 is built from 16 residues. Germline trimming cut 4 bases from V and 4 bases from J; bases unmatched to any gene: 12. The CDR3 loop is CASSPEGTRLAETQYF. The CDR3 DNA reads TGCGCCAGCAGCCCCGAAGGGACTAGGTTGGCAGAGACCCAGTACTTC.

The J gene is TRBJ1-5, the V gene TRBV2; D is unresolved. The CDR3 totals 14 residues. The V gene's germline CDR1 is SNHLY and CDR2 FYNNEI. V lost 4 bases and J 5 bases, leaving 12 bases between the germline ends. As DNA, the CDR3 is TGTGCCAGCAGTGTTAGATTCTCTGATCAGCCCCAGCATTTT. Its protein product is CASSVRFSDQPQHF.

This rearrangement joins TRBV6-1 to TRBJ1-1, with D perhaps TRBD1 (6 bases). Germline CDR1 MNHNS, CDR2 SASEGT. V was pared by 1 base and J by 10 bases, with 16 bases between. The CDR3 has 14 amino acids. CDR3 sequence reads: CASSEGQVAPRAFF. The CDR3 nucleotides are TGTGCCAGCAGTGAAGGACAGGTCGCCCCCAGAGCTTTCTTT.

In its sample, this clone was seen once. This chain uses TRBV7-9 with TRBJ2-1; D ambiguous. This CDR3 region has 12 residues. The V gene's germline CDR1 is SEHNR and CDR2 FQNEAQ (reference sequence). The V end was cut by 5 bases, the J end by 10 bases, with 12 bases between. CDR3 nucleotide sequence: TGTGCCAGCAGCCGTTCGGAGTACGAGCAGTTCTTC. It translates to CASSRSEYEQFF.

The gene calls are TRBV3-1 (or the pseudogene TRBV3-2) and TRBJ2-7, with 7 bases matching TRBD1. Trimming cost V 0 bases and J 2 bases; bases outside gene matches: 4. In germline, CDR1 is LGHDT, CDR2 YNNKEL (reference sequence). The CDR3 is made up of 15 amino acids. The CDR3 reads CASSQDRDRTYEQYF. For the CDR3, the DNA is TGTGCCAGCAGCCAAGATCGGGACAGAACCTACGAGCAGTACTTC.

V gene TRBV4-1 combines with J gene TRBJ1-4; possible D gene TRBD1, 6 bases. Trimming left V 0 bases short and J 8 bases short, with 13 bases between. The CDR3 is 15 amino acids. Germline loops: CDR1 MGHRA, CDR2 YSYEKL. The chain's CDR3 is CASSQEGRGYEKLFF. The CDR3, as DNA: TGCGCCAGCAGCCAAGAGGGCAGGGGATACGAAAAACTGTTTTTT.

This sequence joins TRBV6-2 or TRBV6-3 and TRBJ1-5; D not resolved. This CDR3 is built from 15 residues. Between the trimmed V and J ends, which lost 6 bases and 11 bases, there was a span of 23 bases. Germline V gene sequence: CDR1 MNHEY, CDR2 SVGEGT. CDR3 sequence: CASSPRYGDQSAQHF. The DNA of the CDR3 is TGTGCCAGCAGCCCCCGGTATGGAGATCAATCAGCCCAGCATTTT.